Below, 15 T cell receptor beta chains from the same sample are listed, as sequenced in a study of cytomegalovirus exposure and HLA in healthy donors. PCR amplification relied on 60 Vbeta primers (plus 13 Jbeta primers). Some clones are missing from TCRdb's copy, which holds only in-frame ones; the method was immunoSEQ multiplex PCR. Here the sample spans roughly 120,000 clones, approximately 80% being singletons. The sample was PBMCs. The receptors originated from a man over 45 in good health and CMV-seronegative.

The CDR3 sequence: CASSPTGTGANVLTF. CDR3 nucleotide sequence: TGTGCCAGTAGCCCGACAGGGACTGGGGCCAACGTCCTGACTTTC. The chain employs TRBV19 and TRBJ2-6; 7 positions agree with TRBD1. Germline assignment: CDR1 LNHDA and CDR2 SQIVND (reference sequence). Trimming took 6 bases from V and 2 from J; bases not matched to a gene: 4. This CDR3 contains 15 residues.

This clone has only a few counts. The chain joins TRBV5-1 to TRBJ2-5, with 8 nucleotides matching TRBD1. Per the germline V gene, CDR1 is SGHRS and CDR2 is YFSETQ. V dropped 3 bases and J dropped 2; count of bases not matched to a gene: 6. There are 15 residues in the CDR3. The CDR3 here is CASSSARTGQETQYF. The CDR3 nucleotides read TGCGCCAGCAGCTCAGCGAGGACAGGGCAAGAGACCCAGTACTTC.

The CDR3 DNA reads TGTGCCAGCAGCCCCTCCTGGACAGTTTTAGCTAACTATGGCTACACCTTC. It specifies CASSPSWTVLANYGYTF. This chain uses TRBV5-8 with TRBJ1-2, with a tentative D call TRBD1 (6 bases). Trimming shortened V by 4 bases and J by 0 bases, and 19 bases separated the two germline ends. Germline values: CDR1 SGHTS, CDR2 YDEGEE. The CDR3 loop spans 17 amino acids.

V gene TRBV30 combines with J gene TRBJ2-1; the match to TRBD2 covers 13 bases. The length of the CDR3 is 14 residues. Germline V gene data show CDR1 as GTSNPN and CDR2 as SVGIG (reference sequence). Germline trimming cut 7 bases from V and 7 bases from J; bases unmatched to any gene: 7. The CDR3 DNA is TGTGCCTATAACCGACTAGCGGGGGGAAATGAGCAGTTCTTC. This sequence encodes CAYNRLAGGNEQFF.

The gene calls are TRBV4-3 and TRBJ2-3; TRBD2 matches at 9 bases. The germline gives CDR1 LGHNA, CDR2 YSLEER. V lost 0 bases, J lost 1 base, and 5 bases stayed unmatched. The CDR3 has 17 residues. The CDR3 DNA follows: TGCGCCAGCAGCCAAGATCCAGCGGGGGGCCGCACAGATACGCAGTATTTT. It codes for CASSQDPAGGRTDTQYF.

The rearrangement links TRBV25-1 to TRBJ2-2; possible D gene TRBD2, 5 bases. V dropped 6 bases and J dropped 5 bases, with 16 bases sitting between them. The CDR3 covers 15 residues. In germline, CDR1 is MGHDK, CDR2 SYGVNS. CDR3 nucleotide sequence: TGTGCCAGCAGGCTTTCGGCGGGTGGGACCGGGGAGCTGTTTTTT. Encoded protein: CASRLSAGGTGELFF.

The rearrangement links TRBV27 to TRBJ2-7; D may be TRBD2 (6 bases). V dropped 5 bases and J dropped 5 bases, with 13 bases sitting between them. The CDR3 runs to 13 residues. Looked up from germline, CDR1 is MNHEY and CDR2 is SMNVEV (reference sequence). This CDR3 is CASSLISGDEQYF. The CDR3, as DNA: TGTGCCAGCAGTCTCATTAGCGGCGACGAGCAGTACTTC.

The chain joins TRBV2 to TRBJ1-1, with D possibly TRBD1 on 6 matching bases. V lost 7 bases and J 2 bases, leaving 14 bases between the germline ends. The germline gives CDR1 SNHLY, CDR2 FYNNEI. This CDR3 has 14 residues. The CDR3 nucleotides read TGTGCCAGCACCGGGCCAGGGACAAACACTGAAGCTTTCTTT. As protein: CASTGPGTNTEAFF.

This chain joins TRBV7-9 and TRBJ2-2; 7 bases are a match to TRBD1. The CDR3 totals 15 residues. Germline V gene data show CDR1 as SEHNR and CDR2 as FQNEAQ (reference sequence). V shed 6 bases and J 1 base; nucleotides not matched to a gene: 5. CDR3 residues: CASRRQGRNTGELFF. The DNA of the CDR3 is TGTGCCAGCAGGAGACAGGGACGGAACACCGGGGAGCTGTTTTTT. The full variable domain, completed using reference TRBV7-9 and TRBJ2-2, is DTGVSQNPRHKITKRGQNVTFRCDPISEHNRLYWYRQTLGQGPEFLTYFQNEAQLEKSRLLSDRFSAERPKGSFSTLEIQRTEQGDSAMYLCASRRQGRNTGELFFGEGSRLTVL.

This clone was seen once. The V call is TRBV5-4, the J call TRBJ2-3; 8 positions agree with TRBD2. The junction had 10 bases not matched to a gene; V was cut back by 5 bases and J by 2 bases. The CDR3 is 16 residues long. Germline values: CDR1 SGHNT, CDR2 YYREEE (reference sequence). CDR3 sequence (DNA): TGTGCCAGCAGAGCTGACAGCGGGGGACCCACAGATACGCAGTATTTT. This codes for CASRADSGGPTDTQYF.

This chain uses TRBV18 with TRBJ2-1; maybe TRBD2 (5 bases). The CDR3 covers 12 residues. V was pared by 6 bases and J by 8 bases, with 11 bases between. The germline CDR1 and CDR2 sequences are KGHSH and LQKENI. CDR3 sequence (DNA): TGTGCCAGCTCGCGGGCACCCGATGAGCAGTTCTTC. Its protein product is CASSRAPDEQFF.

This chain links TRBV4-1 with TRBJ1-2; 9 bases line up with TRBD1. CDR3 length equals 17 residues. Losses at the gene ends were 3 bases for V and 6 bases for J; bases not matched to a gene: 14. Germline V gene lookup returns CDR1 MGHRA and CDR2 YSYEKL. The CDR3 region has the DNA TGCGCCAGCAGCCAGGGACAGGGAGTTTCTTTTCGTGATGGCTACACCTTC. Encoded protein: CASSQGQGVSFRDGYTF.

The rearrangement joins TRBV7-6 to TRBJ2-5; 8 nucleotides align to TRBD2. The CDR3 runs to 15 residues. The junction had 6 bases not matched to a gene; V was cut back by 3 bases and J by 3 bases. The V gene's germline CDR1 is SGHVS and CDR2 FNYEAQ. The CDR3 coding sequence is TGTGCCAGCAGCTTCCCCGGGACTAGGGAAGAGACCCAGTACTTC. It specifies CASSFPGTREETQYF.

In this sample, this clone turned up a few times. The genes are TRBV5-1 and TRBJ2-5; 8 bases agree with TRBD2. CDR3 length equals 13 residues. Germline-derived CDR1 and CDR2 are SGHRS and YFSETQ. V gave up 6 bases and J gave up 4 bases; unmatched junction bases: 5. CDR3 bases: TGCGCCAGCAAACGGGGGGGGAGAGAGACCCAGTACTTC. It specifies CASKRGGRETQYF.

The rearrangement joins TRBV10-3 to TRBJ2-3; a weak D match, TRBD2 (5 bases). CDR1 is ENHRY and CDR2 is SYGVKD in the germline V gene. This CDR3 is built from 14 residues. V was pared by 10 bases and J by 0 bases, with 14 bases between. The CDR3 DNA follows: TGTGCCACAGAACCGGGGAAAAGCACAGATACGCAGTATTTT. This translates into CATEPGKSTDTQYF.